Each of the 27 T cell receptor beta chains below was sequenced from the same sample in a study of blood T cell repertoires in COVID-19. The table came from immunoSEQ multiplex PCR; TCRdb's copy has only in-frame clones and leaves some out. The sample gives about 170,000 clones, about four fifths of which show up once; about 10% is in the top ten. What was sequenced was peripheral blood. The receptors originated from a woman older than 75 with active or convalescent COVID-19.

The chain recombines TRBV18 with TRBJ1-5, with TRBD1 identical over 7 bases. The J segment lost 4 bases and the V segment lost 0 bases, leaving 6 bases of the junction unmatched. The CDR3 covers 16 residues. Germline V gene data show CDR1 as KGHSH and CDR2 as LQKENI. CDR3 residues: CASSPPSTGFNQPQHF. CDR3 nucleotide sequence: TGTGCCAGCTCACCACCTTCGACAGGGTTTAATCAGCCCCAGCATTTT.

V and J are TRBV11-2 and TRBJ2-7, with 7 bases that match TRBD1. The CDR3 is made up of 14 amino acids. Germline V gene lookup returns CDR1 SGHAT and CDR2 FQNNGV. V lost 6 bases, J lost 2 bases, and 7 bases stayed unmatched. DNA for the CDR3: TGTGCCAGCAGGAACCTACAGGGGACCTACGAGCAGTACTTC. Its protein product is CASRNLQGTYEQYF.

The chain links TRBV5-1 to TRBJ2-2; 10 nucleotides line up with TRBD2. This CDR3 has 17 residues. CDR1 is SGHRS and CDR2 is YFSETQ in the germline V gene. Trimming at V came to 3 bases and at J to 5 bases, leaving 10 bases not matched to a gene. The CDR3 here is CASSSLASGSWTGELFF. DNA of the CDR3: TGCGCCAGCAGCTCCCTCGCTAGCGGGAGTTGGACCGGGGAGCTGTTTTTT.

The table lists this clone with a few counts. The CDR3 spells CATSEGGLAGVNEQFF. The CDR3 DNA is TGTGCCACCAGCGAAGGAGGGCTAGCGGGAGTCAATGAGCAGTTCTTC. The chain is built from TRBV15 and TRBJ2-1; 10 bases map to TRBD2. V lost 5 bases and J lost 6; bases outside the gene matches: 10. The CDR3 has 16 amino acids. Germline loops: CDR1 LNHNV, CDR2 YYDKDF (reference sequence). The full variable domain, its missing parts supplied by reference TRBV15 and TRBJ2-1, is DAMVIQNPRYQVTQFGKPVTLSCSQTLNHNVMYWYQQKSSQAPKLLFHYYDKDFNNEADTPDNFQSRRPNTSFCFLDIRSPGLGDTAMYLCATSEGGLAGVNEQFFGPGTRLTVL.

The chain links TRBV6-6 to TRBJ2-6; TRBD1 is a possible D gene (5 bases). The CDR3 loop spans 17 amino acids. Trimming removed 5 bases from V and 0 bases from J, with 14 bases in between. In germline, CDR1 is MNHNY, CDR2 SVGAGI (reference sequence). The CDR3 loop is CASSPSTAHSGANVLTF. CDR3 bases: TGTGCCAGCAGTCCCTCGACAGCCCACTCTGGGGCCAACGTCCTGACTTTC.

V is TRBV9 and J is TRBJ2-1; maybe TRBD1 (6 bases). CDR3 length equals 15 residues. The ends were cut back, 0 bases at V and 1 base at J, with 8 bases in the middle. Germline V gene data show CDR1 as SGDLS and CDR2 as YYNGEE. Here the CDR3 reads CASSVAQGSYNEQFF. CDR3 nucleotides: TGTGCCAGCAGCGTAGCACAGGGATCCTACAATGAGCAGTTCTTC. Drawing the rest from reference TRBV9 and TRBJ2-1, the complete variable domain is DSGVTQTPKHLITATGQRVTLRCSPRSGDLSVYWYQQSLDQGLQFLIQYYNGEERAKGNILERFSAQQFPDLHSELNLSSLELGDSALYFCASSVAQGSYNEQFFGPGTRLTVL.

The rearrangement uses TRBV5-1 and TRBJ2-3; 10 positions agree with TRBD2. J lost 4 bases, V lost 1 base, and 6 bases had no gene match. The CDR3 consists of 16 residues. Per the germline V gene, CDR1 is SGHRS and CDR2 is YFSETQ. CDR3 DNA: TGCGCCAGCAGCTTGTCTCCTAGCGGGAGTTCAGATACGCAGTATTTT. This gives the protein CASSLSPSGSSDTQYF.

The chain is built from TRBV9 and TRBJ2-3; no reliable D call. V was cut by 4 bases and J by 0 bases, with 12 bases left in between. CDR1 SGDLS and CDR2 YYNGEE come from the germline V gene. The CDR3 spans 15 residues. Written as DNA, the CDR3 is TGTGCCAGCAGCACCCGACATATGAGCACAGATACGCAGTATTTT. This gives the protein CASSTRHMSTDTQYF.

J is TRBJ1-1 and V is TRBV10-3, with TRBD1 matching over 9 bases. V shed 5 bases and J 3 bases; nucleotides not matched to a gene: 4. Germline lookup yields CDR1 ENHRY and CDR2 SYGVKD. There are 14 residues in the CDR3. CDR3 sequence (DNA): TGTGCCATCAGTTCACAGGGGGCTTACACTGAAGCTTTCTTT. Translated: CAISSQGAYTEAFF.

This clone has only a few counts. The rearrangement uses TRBV5-1 and TRBJ2-3; 7 nucleotides agree with TRBD1. Trimming cost V 0 bases and J 7 bases; bases outside gene matches: 8. Per the germline V gene, CDR1 is SGHRS and CDR2 is YFSETQ. The CDR3 loop spans 15 amino acids. DNA for the CDR3: TGCGCCAGCAGCTTGGTCGGGACAGAGACGAATACGCAGTATTTT. It specifies CASSLVGTETNTQYF.

This clone appeared a single time. The chain is built from TRBV27 and TRBJ2-6; D possibly corresponds to TRBD1 (6 bases). Deletions cut 5 bases from V and 0 bases from J, with 17 bases between. The CDR3 is made up of 18 amino acids. Germline CDR1 and CDR2: MNHEY and SMNVEV (reference sequence). CDR3 loop: CASSPLRTVASGANVLTF. The CDR3 DNA reads as TGTGCCAGCAGTCCCCTTCGGACAGTAGCCTCTGGGGCCAACGTCCTGACTTTC.

J is TRBJ2-5 and V is TRBV7-8; tentative D call: TRBD1 (7 bases). The CDR3 runs to 15 residues. Looked up from germline, CDR1 is SGHVS and CDR2 is FQNEAQ. V shed 5 bases and J shed 1 base, with 14 bases lying between them. DNA for the CDR3: TGTGCCAGCAGCCGGGGGAGGACAGGCCAAGAGACCCAGTACTTC. Its translation is CASSRGRTGQETQYF.

V gene TRBV2 combines with J gene TRBJ2-5; TRBD1 might be the D (6 bases). CDR3 length equals 16 residues. Germline loops: CDR1 SNHLY, CDR2 FYNNEI. Trimming took 4 bases from V and 0 from J, leaving 15 bases between them. CDR3: CASSGGTTVHQETQYF. The CDR3 DNA reads TGTGCCAGCAGTGGAGGGACAACGGTTCACCAAGAGACCCAGTACTTC.

The V and J genes are TRBV2 and TRBJ2-1; 8 positions match TRBD2. J lost 6 bases, V lost 0 bases, and 4 bases had no gene match. The CDR3 has 15 amino acids. Germline V gene lookup returns CDR1 SNHLY and CDR2 FYNNEI. The CDR3 loop is CASSEAGTRGNEQFF. Here the CDR3 DNA reads TGTGCCAGCAGTGAAGCAGGGACTAGAGGCAATGAGCAGTTCTTC.

The V gene is TRBV4-1, the J gene TRBJ2-2, with 7 bases lining up with TRBD2. The CDR3 runs 20 residues. J lost 9 bases, V lost 0 bases, and 22 bases had no gene match. The V gene's germline CDR1 is MGHRA and CDR2 YSYEKL. The CDR3 loop reads CASSQDAGEGLHKSGWELFF. The CDR3 DNA follows: TGCGCCAGCAGCCAAGATGCGGGGGAGGGCCTTCATAAGTCAGGGTGGGAGCTGTTTTTT.

The rearrangement links TRBV28 to TRBJ2-1, with 9 bases aligning to TRBD2. The CDR3 contains 13 residues. After removal of 8 bases from V and 9 bases from J, the junction contained 8 bases not matched to a gene. CDR1 is MDHEN, CDR2 SYDVKM, per germline. CDR3 sequence reads: CASSRGGRGEQFF. The CDR3, as DNA: TGTGCCAGCTCGCGGGGGGGCAGGGGTGAGCAGTTCTTC.

The genes are TRBV29-1 and TRBJ1-1, with D possibly being TRBD1 (5 bases). V was shortened by 6 bases and J by 5 bases, with 16 bases between the two germline ends. CDR3 length: 13 amino acids. Germline CDR1 and CDR2: SQVTM and ANQGSEA. The CDR3 is CSVDHGGGTEAFF. The CDR3 coding sequence is TGCAGCGTCGATCATGGCGGGGGGACTGAAGCTTTCTTT.

The gene calls are TRBV6-2 or TRBV6-3 and TRBJ2-7, with TRBD2 matching over 9 bases. The CDR3 has 14 amino acids. With 5 bases clipped from V and 3 bases from J, the junction kept 5 bases outside the gene matches. CDR1 and CDR2 (germline): MNHEY, SVGEGT. The CDR3 loop reads CASSGSGGGYEQYF. The CDR3 region has the DNA TGTGCCAGCAGTGGTAGCGGGGGAGGCTACGAGCAGTACTTC.

The chain links TRBV11-2 to TRBJ2-2, with no clear D. Trimming took off 0 bases at V and 1 base at J, with 3 bases between the two ends. CDR3 length equals 14 residues. The V gene's germline CDR1 is SGHAT and CDR2 FQNNGV. CDR3 sequence: CASSLEQNTGELFF. CDR3 nucleotide sequence: TGTGCCAGCAGCTTAGAACAGAACACCGGGGAGCTGTTTTTT.

The gene calls are TRBV28 and TRBJ1-1; TRBD1 is a possible D gene (5 bases). The CDR3 is 17 residues long. V was clipped by 3 bases and J by 3 bases, with 20 bases between them. CDR1 and CDR2 from the germline V gene are MDHEN and SYDVKM. CDR3 nucleotides: TGTGCCAGCAGTTTTACCCCGCCAGCCAGGGCGGACACTGAAGCTTTCTTT. Amino acid sequence: CASSFTPPARADTEAFF.

This sequence joins TRBV18 and TRBJ1-2; 8 positions agree with TRBD1. The J segment lost 4 bases and the V segment lost 4 bases, leaving 14 bases of the junction unmatched. Germline assignment: CDR1 KGHSH and CDR2 LQKENI. The CDR3 contains 17 residues. DNA of the CDR3: TGTGCCAGCTCACGCCCAGGGGGACAGGCGACCTTCTATGGCTACACCTTC. As protein: CASSRPGGQATFYGYTF.

The chain has TRBV10-3 and TRBJ1-3; 11 bases line up with TRBD1. V lost 0 bases, J lost 2 bases, and 9 bases stayed unmatched. CDR1 is ENHRY, CDR2 SYGVKD, per germline. The CDR3 sequence is 19 residues long. The CDR3 region is CAISESDRGRSEAGNTIYF. The DNA of the CDR3 is TGTGCCATCAGTGAGTCGGACAGGGGGCGTTCAGAGGCTGGAAACACCATATATTTT.

The chain links TRBV2 to TRBJ1-4; 9 bases are shared with TRBD1. CDR3 length equals 14 residues. Germline CDR1 reads SNHLY; CDR2 reads FYNNEI. The V segment lost 7 bases and the J segment 8 bases; nucleotides outside the gene matches: 8. CDR3 sequence reads: CASTLQGAEEKLFF. The CDR3 bases are TGTGCCAGCACCTTACAGGGGGCGGAAGAAAAACTGTTTTTT. Based on the CDR3 plus reference TRBV2 and TRBJ1-4, the full variable domain is EPEVTQTPSHQVTQMGQEVILRCVPISNHLYFYWYRQILGQKVEFLVSFYNNEISEKSEIFDDQFSVERPDGSNFTLKIRSTKLEDSAMYFCASTLQGAEEKLFFGSGTQLSVL.

The rearrangement uses TRBV5-1 and TRBJ2-4, with D perhaps TRBD2 (6 bases). V dropped 4 bases and J dropped 6 bases, with 11 bases sitting between them. The CDR3 is 13 amino acids. Germline-derived CDR1 and CDR2 are SGHRS and YFSETQ. CDR3 coding DNA: TGCGCCAGCAGCGATGGGGGGAGAAACATTCAGTACTTC. Residues: CASSDGGRNIQYF.

The chain combines TRBV28 with TRBJ2-1, with 7 bases that match TRBD2. V was pared by 6 bases and J by 8 bases, with 16 bases of the junction left unmatched. Germline loops: CDR1 MDHEN, CDR2 SYDVKM. This CDR3 is 16 amino acids long. The CDR3 bases are TGTGCCAGCAGCCCCAGGACGGGGGGACGGGTTGATGAGCAGTTCTTC. Its translation: CASSPRTGGRVDEQFF.

The chain links TRBV30 to TRBJ1-3, with D unresolved. Trimming took off 7 bases at V and 0 bases at J, with 13 bases between the two ends. Germline loops: CDR1 GTSNPN, CDR2 SVGIG (reference sequence). This CDR3 spans 14 amino acids. The CDR3 reads CASSGTYSGNTIYF. Here the CDR3 DNA reads TGTGCCTCCTCGGGTACCTACTCTGGAAACACCATATATTTT.

The rearrangement links TRBV5-1 to TRBJ1-3; D is perhaps TRBD1 (6 bases). Per germline, CDR1 SGHRS and CDR2 YFSETQ. This CDR3 spans 13 amino acids. Trimming cost V 3 bases and J 4 bases, with 8 bases left between them. This CDR3 reads CASSSTGGNTIYF. The CDR3 nucleotides are TGCGCCAGCAGCTCGACAGGAGGAAACACCATATATTTT.